Listed below are T cell receptor beta chains from one sample, sequenced in a study of shared clonotypes between healthy human individuals. The data were produced by immunoSEQ multiplex PCR, yet TCRdb's version contains in-frame clones alone and is incomplete. The table records roughly 2.4 million clones, about 94% of them present only once. Input material: naive CD4+ T cells sorted from blood. These receptors were taken from a man aged 18 to 29 in good health. CDR3s include the opening cysteine and the closing phenylalanine or tryptophan. The D gene is left open where the match is weak. Size is stated for part of the rows, as once, few or many counts, or as a class when the clone is expanded.

cdr3_nt: TGTGCCAGCAGTGAAGTATTAGCGGGGGCATCAGATACGCAGTATTTT
cdr3_aa: CASSEVLAGASDTQYF
j_call: TRBJ2-3
clone_size: NA
v_call: TRBV6-1
d_call: TRBD2

cdr3_nt: TGCGCCAGCAGCCAAGAAGCGGGATTTGAAGCTTTCTTT
cdr3_aa: CASSQEAGFEAFF
j_call: TRBJ1-1
clone_size: NA
v_call: TRBV4-3
d_call: NA

cdr3_nt: TGTGCCTGTAACCGGGACTCGGCTAATGAAAAACTGTTTTTT
cdr3_aa: CACNRDSANEKLFF
j_call: TRBJ1-4
clone_size: NA
v_call: TRBV30
d_call: NA

cdr3_nt: TGTGCCAGCTCCAAAAAGGGGTCCAATCAGCCCCAGCATTTT
cdr3_aa: CASSKKGSNQPQHF
j_call: TRBJ1-5
clone_size: NA
v_call: TRBV7-9
d_call: NA

cdr3_nt: TGTGCCATCAGTGGGTCGGGGACTAGGGTATCAGATACGCAGTATTTT
cdr3_aa: CAISGSGTRVSDTQYF
j_call: TRBJ2-3
clone_size: NA
v_call: TRBV10-3
d_call: TRBD2

cdr3_nt: TGTGCCAGCAGCTTACCAGGGGGGGGGCCCCAGCATTTT
cdr3_aa: CASSLPGGGPQHF
j_call: TRBJ1-5
clone_size: NA
v_call: TRBV13
d_call: TRBD1

cdr3_nt: TGTGCCAGCAGAGAGACAGGGGGCCCTGGAAACACCATATATTTT
cdr3_aa: CASRETGGPGNTIYF
j_call: TRBJ1-3
clone_size: NA
v_call: TRBV6-6
d_call: TRBD1

cdr3_nt: TGTGCCATCAGTCCGGACAGGGATAGCGAGCAGTACTTC
cdr3_aa: CAISPDRDSEQYF
j_call: TRBJ2-7
clone_size: once
v_call: TRBV10-3
d_call: TRBD1

cdr3_nt: TGTGCCAGCAGAGACTCTTCTGGATCGGACCCCCTGTACTTC
cdr3_aa: CASRDSSGSDPLYF
j_call: TRBJ2-7
clone_size: NA
v_call: TRBV6-1
d_call: NA

cdr3_nt: TGCGCCAGCAGCACAGGGACAGCGCCAACGATTATTCTCCACTTT
cdr3_aa: CASSTGTAPTIILHF
j_call: TRBJ1-6
clone_size: NA
v_call: TRBV5-1
d_call: TRBD1

cdr3_nt: TGTGCCAGCAGGGGGGGACTCGACAGGGAGGAGACCCAGTACTTC
cdr3_aa: CASRGGLDREETQYF
j_call: TRBJ2-5
clone_size: NA
v_call: TRBV2
d_call: NA

cdr3_nt: TGTGCCAGCAGCTTAGCTACAGGGACACGGTTCTTC
cdr3_aa: CASSLATGTRFF
j_call: TRBJ2-1
clone_size: NA
v_call: TRBV7-2
d_call: NA

cdr3_nt: TGCAGCGTTGGTCCCCAGGGACTACAAGAGACCCAGTACTTC
cdr3_aa: CSVGPQGLQETQYF
j_call: TRBJ2-5
clone_size: NA
v_call: TRBV29-1
d_call: TRBD2

cdr3_nt: TGCGCCAGCAGTGACAGCGGGAGAGGCCAAGAGACCCAGTACTTC
cdr3_aa: CASSDSGRGQETQYF
j_call: TRBJ2-5
clone_size: NA
v_call: TRBV10-1
d_call: TRBD2

cdr3_nt: TGCGCCAGCAGCTTGCCCACGGACTCTGGAAACACCATATATTTT
cdr3_aa: CASSLPTDSGNTIYF
j_call: TRBJ1-3
clone_size: NA
v_call: TRBV5-1
d_call: NA

cdr3_nt: TGTGCCAGCAGCTTAAATATCTTGGGCACCGGGGAGCTGTTTTTT
cdr3_aa: CASSLNILGTGELFF
j_call: TRBJ2-2
clone_size: NA
v_call: TRBV11-2
d_call: NA

cdr3_nt: TGTGCCACTTTTGGGGAGATGAACACTGAAGCTTTCTTT
cdr3_aa: CATFGEMNTEAFF
j_call: TRBJ1-1
clone_size: NA
v_call: TRBV10-3
d_call: NA

cdr3_nt: TGTGCCTGGAGTGTACTAAGCGGTACGCAGTATTTT
cdr3_aa: CAWSVLSGTQYF
j_call: TRBJ2-3
clone_size: few
v_call: TRBV30
d_call: NA

cdr3_nt: TGTGCCAGCAGTTACTCAGGCTTCTCCTACAATGAGCAGTTCTTC
cdr3_aa: CASSYSGFSYNEQFF
j_call: TRBJ2-1
clone_size: NA
v_call: TRBV7-9
d_call: NA

cdr3_nt: TGTGCCTGGAGTGTACAGGGTATCTCCTATAATTCACCCCTCCACTTT
cdr3_aa: CAWSVQGISYNSPLHF
j_call: TRBJ1-6
clone_size: NA
v_call: TRBV30
d_call: NA

cdr3_nt: TGCGCCAGCAGCCCTTCTCAGATAAATGAGCAGTTCTTC
cdr3_aa: CASSPSQINEQFF
j_call: TRBJ2-1
clone_size: NA
v_call: TRBV5-1
d_call: NA

cdr3_nt: TGCGCCAGCAGCGGGGGACTAGCCACCTACGAGCAGTACTTC
cdr3_aa: CASSGGLATYEQYF
j_call: TRBJ2-7
clone_size: NA
v_call: TRBV10-2
d_call: TRBD2

cdr3_nt: TGTGCCAGCAGCTTGGCTAAGACAGGGTTCTCTGGAAACACCATATATTTT
cdr3_aa: CASSLAKTGFSGNTIYF
j_call: TRBJ1-3
clone_size: NA
v_call: TRBV5-6
d_call: TRBD1

cdr3_nt: TGTGCCAGCTCGGGGCAATCAAACACCTGGAGCTATGGCTACACCTTC
cdr3_aa: CASSGQSNTWSYGYTF
j_call: TRBJ1-2
clone_size: NA
v_call: TRBV19
d_call: NA

cdr3_nt: TGTGCCAGCAGTTTAGGTTACCAAGAGACCCAGTACTTC
cdr3_aa: CASSLGYQETQYF
j_call: TRBJ2-5
clone_size: NA
v_call: TRBV11-1
d_call: NA

cdr3_nt: TGTGCCAGCAGCGTAGCCTCGAGCGGGGGATTAATTGAGCAGTTCTTC
cdr3_aa: CASSVASSGGLIEQFF
j_call: TRBJ2-1
clone_size: NA
v_call: TRBV9
d_call: TRBD2

cdr3_nt: TGCGCCAGCAGCTTGGTCTCCGGGGGGAACCTCCCCCTCTACGAGCAGTACTTC
cdr3_aa: CASSLVSGGNLPLYEQYF
j_call: TRBJ2-7
clone_size: NA
v_call: TRBV5-1
d_call: TRBD2

cdr3_nt: TGTGCCTGGAGGGGACTTCCCCAAGAGACCCAGTACTTC
cdr3_aa: CAWRGLPQETQYF
j_call: TRBJ2-5
clone_size: NA
v_call: TRBV30
d_call: NA

cdr3_nt: TGTGCCAGCAGAGGTCCGGCCAGAGGGTACGAGCAGTACTTC
cdr3_aa: CASRGPARGYEQYF
j_call: TRBJ2-7
clone_size: NA
v_call: TRBV28
d_call: NA